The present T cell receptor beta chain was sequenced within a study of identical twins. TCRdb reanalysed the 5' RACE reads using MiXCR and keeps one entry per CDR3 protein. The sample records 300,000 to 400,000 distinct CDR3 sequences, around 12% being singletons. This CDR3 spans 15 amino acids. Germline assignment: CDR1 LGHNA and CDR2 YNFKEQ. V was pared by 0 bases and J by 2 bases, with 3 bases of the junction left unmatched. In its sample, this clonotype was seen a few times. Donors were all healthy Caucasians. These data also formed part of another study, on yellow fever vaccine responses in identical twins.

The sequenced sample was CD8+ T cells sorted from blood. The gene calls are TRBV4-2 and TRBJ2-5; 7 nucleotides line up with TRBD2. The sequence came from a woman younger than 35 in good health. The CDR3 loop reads CASSQDGGGQETQYF. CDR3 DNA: TGTGCCAGCAGCCAAGATGGGGGGGGACAAGAGACCCAGTACTTC.